This paragraph covers one T cell receptor (beta chain) sequence. PCR amplification relied on 60 Vbeta primers (plus 13 Jbeta primers). Using immunoSEQ multiplex PCR, the repertoire was profiled, and TCRdb retains in-frame clones only, with some absent. This sample has around 40,000 clones, with around two thirds found just once. Germline lookup yields CDR1 MGHDK and CDR2 SYGVNS. The V end was cut by 6 bases, the J end by 4 bases, with 12 bases between. The CDR3 is 13 amino acids. The data were taken from a study of cytomegalovirus exposure and HLA in healthy donors. For the study at large: Out of about 179 million T cells, an earlier analysis found fewer than 140 million unique TCR beta sequences in total.

The gene calls are TRBV25-1 and TRBJ1-2, with D tentatively TRBD1 (6 bases). The TCR originated in a woman between 25 and 40 years old in good health and CMV-seronegative. Sequenced: PBMCs. The CDR3 DNA follows: TGTGCCAGCAGGGACACAGGGCCCTATGGCTACACCTTC. Protein: CASRDTGPYGYTF.